Sequencing of this T cell receptor beta chain was carried out in a study of regulatory T cells in long-lasting Graves disease. The CDR3 has 15 amino acids. Trimming removed 5 bases at V and 6 bases at J, with 17 bases between. From germline, CDR1 is MNHEY and CDR2 SVGEGT. This clonotype was seen ten or more times. Time point in this sample: newly diagnosed GD, antithyroid drugs for less than 3 months. The authors made the TCR library using RNA they extracted from PBMCs. Construction of TCR beta libraries relied on iRepertoire HTBI primers and on Arm-PCR targeting CDR3 regions. TCRdb passed the multiplex PCR reads through MiXCR, listing each CDR3 protein once. The sample includes hundreds of thousands of distinct CDR3 sequences, about 12% seen only once; the top ten take approximately 9%. The same sample was also studied in work on T cells in Graves' hyperthyroidism and ophthalmopathy.

The material sequenced was peripheral blood mononuclear cells (PBMCs), taken at new diagnosis, from a patient treated with antithyroid drugs. The chain has TRBV6-2 or TRBV6-3 and TRBJ2-1; D is possibly TRBD1 or TRBD2 (5 bases each). This TCR came from a young woman with Graves disease. CDR3 DNA sequence: TGTGCCAGCAGTGAACTGGGACCCAGATTCAATGAGCAGTTCTTC. Residues: CASSELGPRFNEQFF.